This record concerns one T cell receptor (beta chain) sequence. As handled by the study authors: As immunoSEQ supplied junction-only sequences (without quality scores), filtering differed. Assay: immunoSEQ multiplex PCR; the TCRdb copy retains only in-frame clones and omits some. The DNA gave D and trimming, while V, J and clone size come from that table. The repertoire consists of roughly 1,000,000 clones, with 70% to 80% occurring once and the leading ten covering 0.61%. The record originates from a study of shared clonotypes between healthy human individuals. The clonotype comes from a man in his late teens or twenties in good health. Some clones in this sample may be carry-over from other donors' samples. Sequencing was carried out using memory CD4+ T cells from PBMCs. The subset denotes: CD45RA-negative fraction.

In DNA, the CDR3 is TGTGCCAGCAGTGAGGGGGAAAAAGGCAATCAGCCCCAGCATTTT. Translating gives CASSEGEKGNQPQHF. This chain uses TRBV2 with TRBJ1-5; tentatively, D is TRBD1 (5 bases). This CDR3 is built from 15 residues. Trimming removed 3 bases from V and 2 bases from J, with 11 bases in between. Germline V CDR1 and CDR2: SNHLY, FYNNEI.